The next 9 T cell receptor beta chains were all read from a single sample in a study of T cell repertoires in cytomegalovirus infection. TCRdb recomputed calls from the reads with MiXCR, one row per CDR3 protein. Of almost 500,000 distinct CDR3 sequences in the sample, 10% to 12% were seen once. The sequencing sample was made of PBMCs. These receptors were collected from a human donor in good health (CMV status not recorded). Some clones in this sample may be carry-over from other donors' samples.

The table lists this clonotype with many counts. The rearrangement uses TRBV11-2 and TRBJ2-5; D remains unclear. V shed 5 bases and J shed 5 bases, with 12 bases lying between them. The CDR3 loop spans 13 amino acids. Germline CDR1 is SGHAT and CDR2 is FQNNGV. Written as DNA, the CDR3 is TGTGCCAGCAGCACCCGGTCGGCGGAGACCCAGTACTTC. This translates into CASSTRSAETQYF.

Concerning this clonotype itself: A read error is possible here, since a much larger clone lies one base away. The missing conserved phenylalanine or tryptophan at the end of this CDR3 makes a read error likely. The chain employs TRBV4-3 and TRBJ2-1, with 10 bases lining up with TRBD2. CDR3 length: 16 amino acids. J lost 5 bases, V lost 2 bases, and 6 bases had no gene match. CDR1 and CDR2 from the germline V gene are LGHNA and YSLEER. CDR3 protein: CASSQLTSGLNNEQFY. The CDR3 DNA follows: TGCGCCAGCAGCCAACTGACTAGCGGGCTAAACAATGAGCAGTTCTAC.

This clonotype was seen ten or more times. The chain employs TRBV11-1 and TRBJ1-2; 8 bases map to TRBD1. This CDR3 is built from 12 residues. CDR1 and CDR2 (germline): SGHAT, FQDESV (reference sequence). J lost 8 bases, V lost 3 bases, and 2 bases had no gene match. CDR3 coding DNA: TGTGCCAGCAGCTTGGACAGGGAAGGCTACACCTTC. This encodes CASSLDREGYTF.

This clonotype has only a few counts. The junction departs from germline at one end; a sequencing error may be responsible. This rearrangement joins TRBV4-1 to TRBJ2-2; no firm D call. The CDR3 has 13 residues. The V gene's germline CDR1 is MGHRA and CDR2 YSYEKL. CDR3 amino acids: CASSQGNAGELFF. The CDR3 coding sequence is TGCGCCAGCAGCCAGGGGAACGCCGGGGAGCTGTTTTTT.

The rearrangement links TRBV6-2 or TRBV6-3 to TRBJ1-1; D is undetermined. Germline-derived CDR1 and CDR2 are MNHEY and SVGEGT. CDR3 length: 13 amino acids. Trimming cost V 6 bases and J 1 base, with 9 bases left between them. The DNA of the CDR3 is TGTGCCAGCAGGGTTTTAGGGAACACTGAAGCTTTCTTT. Protein sequence: CASRVLGNTEAFF.

This clonotype was seen a few times. V usage is TRBV25-1 and J usage is TRBJ1-2; no clear D. The CDR3 runs 15 residues. The germline V and J ends were trimmed by 1 base and 8 bases, with 17 bases remaining between them. Germline V gene sequence: CDR1 MGHDK, CDR2 SYGVNS. CDR3 region: CASSESGGSGGGYTF. The CDR3 region has the DNA TGTGCCAGCAGTGAATCTGGAGGGTCTGGCGGGGGCTACACCTTC.

The chain employs TRBV28 and TRBJ2-1, with D perhaps matching TRBD2 (6 bases). CDR1 and CDR2 (germline): MDHEN, SYDVKM. Trimming removed 7 bases from V and 6 bases from J, with 16 bases in between. CDR3 length: 14 amino acids. CDR3 loop: CASTLGRQSNEQFF. DNA of the CDR3: TGTGCCAGCACCCTAGGGAGGCAGAGCAATGAGCAGTTCTTC.

A remark on this clonotype: Relative to the germline gene, one junction end is altered; a read error may explain this. J is TRBJ2-1 and V is TRBV24-1; D remains ambiguous. The CDR3 contains 12 residues. The V gene's germline CDR1 is KGHDR and CDR2 SFDVKD. The CDR3 sequence: CATGDGGSRQFF. The CDR3 DNA sequence: TGTGCCACCGGTGACGGCGGCAGTCGGCAGTTCTTC.

The chain recombines TRBV29-1 with TRBJ1-1; no reliable D call. The V end lost 5 bases, the J end lost 0 bases, and 7 bases lay between the germline ends. In germline, CDR1 is SQVTM, CDR2 ANQGSEA. The CDR3 is 12 amino acids. CDR3 DNA: TGCAGCGTTTCTCTCATGAACACTGAAGCTTTCTTT. It yields the protein CSVSLMNTEAFF.